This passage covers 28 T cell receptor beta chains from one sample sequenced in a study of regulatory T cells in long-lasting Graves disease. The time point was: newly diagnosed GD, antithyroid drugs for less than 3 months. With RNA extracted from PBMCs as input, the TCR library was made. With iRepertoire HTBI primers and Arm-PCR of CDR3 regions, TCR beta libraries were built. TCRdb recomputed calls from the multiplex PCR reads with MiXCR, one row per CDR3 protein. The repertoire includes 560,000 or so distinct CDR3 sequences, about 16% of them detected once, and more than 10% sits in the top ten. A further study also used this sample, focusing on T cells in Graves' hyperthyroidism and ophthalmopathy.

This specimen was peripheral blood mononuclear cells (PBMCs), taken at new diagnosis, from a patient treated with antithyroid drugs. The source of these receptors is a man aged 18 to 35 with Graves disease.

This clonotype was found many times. The DNA for the CDR3 is TGTGCCAGCAGTTCCCCCGCGGGCCGCAATGAGCAGTTCTTC. Its translation: CASSSPAGRNEQFF. The chain couples TRBV6-2 or TRBV6-3 to TRBJ2-1, with D perhaps TRBD2 (5 bases). Trimming removed 4 bases at V and 6 bases at J, with 13 bases between. This CDR3 comprises 14 residues. CDR1 is MNHEY, CDR2 SVGEGT, per germline.

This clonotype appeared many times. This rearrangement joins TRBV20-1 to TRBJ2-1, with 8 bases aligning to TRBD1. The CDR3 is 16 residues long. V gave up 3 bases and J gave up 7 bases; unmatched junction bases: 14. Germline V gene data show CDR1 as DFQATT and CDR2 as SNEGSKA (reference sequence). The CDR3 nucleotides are TGCAGTGCTAGGCCGACCTTGAGACAGGGGTGGAATGAGCAGTTCTTC. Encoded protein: CSARPTLRQGWNEQFF.

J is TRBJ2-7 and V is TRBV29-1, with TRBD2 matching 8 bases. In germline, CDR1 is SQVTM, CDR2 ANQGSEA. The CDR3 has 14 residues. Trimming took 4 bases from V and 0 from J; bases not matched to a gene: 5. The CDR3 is CSVGMSGSSYEQYF. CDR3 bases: TGCAGCGTTGGGATGAGCGGGAGCTCCTACGAGCAGTACTTC.

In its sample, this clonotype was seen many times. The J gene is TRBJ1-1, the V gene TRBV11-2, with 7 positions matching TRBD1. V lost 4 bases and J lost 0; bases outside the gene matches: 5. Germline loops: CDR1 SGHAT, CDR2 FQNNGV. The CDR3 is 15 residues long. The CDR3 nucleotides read TGTGCCAGCAGCTGGCAGGGGGGTCTGAACACTGAAGCTTTCTTT. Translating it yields CASSWQGGLNTEAFF.

CDR3 loop: CAGHGQGTGQPQHF. In DNA, the CDR3 is TGTGCCGGCCACGGACAGGGTACAGGACAGCCCCAGCATTTT. The chain uses TRBV18 and TRBJ1-5; 8 nucleotides agree with TRBD1. CDR1 is KGHSH, CDR2 LQKENI, per germline. CDR3 length: 14 amino acids. Germline trimming cut 11 bases from V and 7 bases from J; bases unmatched to any gene: 13.

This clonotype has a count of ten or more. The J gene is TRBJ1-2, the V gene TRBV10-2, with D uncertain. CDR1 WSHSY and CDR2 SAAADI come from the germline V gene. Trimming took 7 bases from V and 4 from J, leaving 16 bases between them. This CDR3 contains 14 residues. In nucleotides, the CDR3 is TGCGCCAGCACCCCCTCGGACGGAGTCTATGGCTACACCTTC. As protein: CASTPSDGVYGYTF.

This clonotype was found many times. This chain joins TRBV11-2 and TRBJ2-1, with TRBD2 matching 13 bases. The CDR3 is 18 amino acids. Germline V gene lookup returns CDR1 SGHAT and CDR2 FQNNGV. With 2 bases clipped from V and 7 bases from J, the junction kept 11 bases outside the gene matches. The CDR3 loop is CASSLSLGLAGYLNEQFF. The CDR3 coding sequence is TGTGCCAGCAGCTTATCTCTGGGACTAGCGGGGTACTTGAATGAGCAGTTCTTC.

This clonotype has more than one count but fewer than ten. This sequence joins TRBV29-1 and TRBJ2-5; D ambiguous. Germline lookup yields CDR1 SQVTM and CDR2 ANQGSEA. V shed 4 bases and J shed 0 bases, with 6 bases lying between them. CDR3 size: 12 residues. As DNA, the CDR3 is TGCAGCGTTGTCGATTACCAAGAGACCCAGTACTTC. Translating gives CSVVDYQETQYF. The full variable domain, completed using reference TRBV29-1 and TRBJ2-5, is SAVISQKPSRDICQRGTSLTIQCQVDSQVTMMFWYRQQPGQSLTLIATANQGSEATYESGFVIDKFPISRPNLTFSTLTVSNMSPEDSSIYLCSVVDYQETQYFGPGTRLLVL.

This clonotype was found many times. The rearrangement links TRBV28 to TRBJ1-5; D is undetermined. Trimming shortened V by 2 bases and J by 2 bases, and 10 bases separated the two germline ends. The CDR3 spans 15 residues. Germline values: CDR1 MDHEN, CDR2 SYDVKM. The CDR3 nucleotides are TGTGCCAGCAGTTTAAATGGGGTGGGCAATCAGCCCCAGCATTTT. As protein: CASSLNGVGNQPQHF.

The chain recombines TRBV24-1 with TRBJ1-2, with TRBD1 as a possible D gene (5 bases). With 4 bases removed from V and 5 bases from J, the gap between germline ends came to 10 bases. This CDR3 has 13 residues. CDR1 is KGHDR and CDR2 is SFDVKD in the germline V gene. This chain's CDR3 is CATSDARDYGYTF. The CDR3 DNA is TGTGCCACCAGTGACGCCAGGGATTATGGCTACACCTTC.

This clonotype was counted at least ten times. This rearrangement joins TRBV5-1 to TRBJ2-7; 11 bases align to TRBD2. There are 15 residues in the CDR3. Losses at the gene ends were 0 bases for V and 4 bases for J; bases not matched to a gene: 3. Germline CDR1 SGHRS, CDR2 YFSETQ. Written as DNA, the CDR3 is TGCGCCAGCAGCTTGGAACTAGCGGGAGTTTACGAGCAGTACTTC. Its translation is CASSLELAGVYEQYF.

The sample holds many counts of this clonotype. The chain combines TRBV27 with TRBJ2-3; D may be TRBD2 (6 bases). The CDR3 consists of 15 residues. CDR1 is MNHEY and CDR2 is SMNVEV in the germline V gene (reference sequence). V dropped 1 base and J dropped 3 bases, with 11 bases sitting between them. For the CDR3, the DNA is TGTGCCAGCAGTTTATACCCCGGGGGTACAGATACGCAGTATTTT. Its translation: CASSLYPGGTDTQYF.

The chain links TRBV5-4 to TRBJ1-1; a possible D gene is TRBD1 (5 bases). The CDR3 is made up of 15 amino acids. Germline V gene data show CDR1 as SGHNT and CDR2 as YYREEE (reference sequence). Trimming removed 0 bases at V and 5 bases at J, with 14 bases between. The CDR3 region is CASSLVQPGRTEAFF. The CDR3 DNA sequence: TGTGCCAGCAGCTTGGTCCAACCGGGACGAACTGAAGCTTTCTTT. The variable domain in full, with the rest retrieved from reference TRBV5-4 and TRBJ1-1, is ETGVTQSPTHLIKTRGQQVTLRCSSQSGHNTVSWYQQALGQGPQFIFQYYREEENGRGNFPPRFSGLQFPNYSSELNVNALELDDSALYLCASSLVQPGRTEAFFGQGTRLTVV.

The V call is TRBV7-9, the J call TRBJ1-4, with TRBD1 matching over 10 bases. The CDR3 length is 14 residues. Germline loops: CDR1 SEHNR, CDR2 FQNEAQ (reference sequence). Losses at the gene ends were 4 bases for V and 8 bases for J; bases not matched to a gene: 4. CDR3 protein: CASSSRDRGEKLFF. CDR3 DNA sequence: TGTGCCAGCAGCTCCCGGGACAGGGGAGAAAAACTGTTTTTT.

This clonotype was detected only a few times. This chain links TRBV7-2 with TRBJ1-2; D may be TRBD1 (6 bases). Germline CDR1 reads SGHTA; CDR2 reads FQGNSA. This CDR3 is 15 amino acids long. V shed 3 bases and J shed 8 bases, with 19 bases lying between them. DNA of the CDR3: TGTGCCAGCAGCTTTGAACGACAGGCCCCTGGCGGCTACACCTTC. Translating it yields CASSFERQAPGGYTF.

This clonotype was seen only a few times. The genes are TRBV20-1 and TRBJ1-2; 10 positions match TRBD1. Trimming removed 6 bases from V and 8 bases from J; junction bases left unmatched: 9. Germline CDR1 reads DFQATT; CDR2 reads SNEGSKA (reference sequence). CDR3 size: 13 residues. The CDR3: CSADGTGDGGYTF. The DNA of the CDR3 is TGCAGTGCCGACGGGACAGGGGATGGAGGCTACACCTTC.

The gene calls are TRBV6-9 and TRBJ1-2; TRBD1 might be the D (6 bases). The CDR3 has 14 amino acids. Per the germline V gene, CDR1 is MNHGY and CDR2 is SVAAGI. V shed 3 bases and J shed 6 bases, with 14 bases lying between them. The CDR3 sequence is CASSYRGQQNGYTF. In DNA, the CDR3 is TGTGCCAGCAGTTACCGCGGACAGCAGAATGGCTACACCTTC.

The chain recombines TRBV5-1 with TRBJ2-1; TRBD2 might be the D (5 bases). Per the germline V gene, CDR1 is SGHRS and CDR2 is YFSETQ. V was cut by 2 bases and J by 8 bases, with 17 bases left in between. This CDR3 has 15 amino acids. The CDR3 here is CASSFGDYLDDEQFF. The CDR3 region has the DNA TGCGCCAGCAGCTTTGGTGACTACCTAGATGATGAGCAGTTCTTC.

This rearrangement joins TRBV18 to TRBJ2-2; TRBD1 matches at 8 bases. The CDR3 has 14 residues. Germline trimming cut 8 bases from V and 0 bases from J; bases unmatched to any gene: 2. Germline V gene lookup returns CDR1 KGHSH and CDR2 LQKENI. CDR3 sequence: CASAGGANTGELFF. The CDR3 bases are TGTGCCAGCGCAGGGGGCGCGAACACCGGGGAGCTGTTTTTT.

The CDR3 loop reads CASSQDTSGSGYTQYF. Here the CDR3 DNA reads TGCGCCAGCAGCCAAGATACTAGCGGCTCCGGGTATACGCAGTATTTT. The chain has TRBV4-1 and TRBJ2-3; 8 bases are shared with TRBD2. The CDR3 runs 16 residues. Germline-derived CDR1 and CDR2 are MGHRA and YSYEKL. Trimming cost V 0 bases and J 7 bases; bases outside gene matches: 9.

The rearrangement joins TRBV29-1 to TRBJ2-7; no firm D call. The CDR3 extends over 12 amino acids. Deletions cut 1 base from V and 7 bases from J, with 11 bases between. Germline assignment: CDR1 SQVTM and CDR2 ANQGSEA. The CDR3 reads CSVEVGSSEQYF. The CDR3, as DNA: TGCAGCGTTGAAGTGGGGTCTAGTGAGCAGTACTTC.

In DNA, the CDR3 is TGCAGCGTTGGGGGACTAGCGCTCTACAATGAGCAGTTCTTC. As protein: CSVGGLALYNEQFF. The chain couples TRBV29-1 to TRBJ2-1; 10 bases map to TRBD2. The length of the CDR3 is 14 residues. Germline assignment: CDR1 SQVTM and CDR2 ANQGSEA. V lost 4 bases and J lost 3; bases outside the gene matches: 3.

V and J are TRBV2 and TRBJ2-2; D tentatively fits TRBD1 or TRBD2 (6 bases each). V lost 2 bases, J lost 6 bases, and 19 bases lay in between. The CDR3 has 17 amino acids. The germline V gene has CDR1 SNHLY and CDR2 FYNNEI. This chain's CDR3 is CASSEYLTGTGAGELFF. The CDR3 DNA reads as TGTGCCAGCAGTGAATATCTAACAGGGACTGGGGCCGGGGAGCTGTTTTTT. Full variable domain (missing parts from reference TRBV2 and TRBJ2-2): EPEVTQTPSHQVTQMGQEVILRCVPISNHLYFYWYRQILGQKVEFLVSFYNNEISEKSEIFDDQFSVERPDGSNFTLKIRSTKLEDSAMYFCASSEYLTGTGAGELFFGEGSRLTVL.

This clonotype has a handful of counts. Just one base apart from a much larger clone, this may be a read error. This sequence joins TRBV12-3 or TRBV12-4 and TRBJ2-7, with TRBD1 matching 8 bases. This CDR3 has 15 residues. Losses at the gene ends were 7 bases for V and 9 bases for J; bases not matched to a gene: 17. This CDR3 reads CASTHDRGLKNGQYF. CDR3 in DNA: TGTGCCAGCACCCATGACAGGGGCCTTAAAAACGGGCAGTACTTC.

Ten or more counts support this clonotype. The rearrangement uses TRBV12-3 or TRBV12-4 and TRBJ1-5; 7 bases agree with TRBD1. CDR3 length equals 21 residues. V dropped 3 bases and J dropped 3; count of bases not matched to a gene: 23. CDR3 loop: CASSFIVLEGAVDGDNQPQHF. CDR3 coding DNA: TGTGCCAGCAGTTTTATCGTTCTGGAGGGGGCGGTCGATGGTGACAATCAGCCCCAGCATTTT.

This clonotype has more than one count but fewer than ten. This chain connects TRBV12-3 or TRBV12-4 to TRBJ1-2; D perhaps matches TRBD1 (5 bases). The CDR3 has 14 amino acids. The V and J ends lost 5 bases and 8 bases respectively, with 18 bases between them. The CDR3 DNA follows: TGTGCCAGCAGTAGGGGAGCTGCCGGAAGAGGCTACACCTTC. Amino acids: CASSRGAAGRGYTF.

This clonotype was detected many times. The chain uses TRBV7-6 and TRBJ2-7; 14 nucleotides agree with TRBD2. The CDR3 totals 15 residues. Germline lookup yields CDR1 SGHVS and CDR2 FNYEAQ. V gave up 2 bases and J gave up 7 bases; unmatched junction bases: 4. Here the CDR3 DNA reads TGTGCCAGCAGCTTAAGCGGGACTAGCGGGAGAGAGCAGTACTTC. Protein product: CASSLSGTSGREQYF.

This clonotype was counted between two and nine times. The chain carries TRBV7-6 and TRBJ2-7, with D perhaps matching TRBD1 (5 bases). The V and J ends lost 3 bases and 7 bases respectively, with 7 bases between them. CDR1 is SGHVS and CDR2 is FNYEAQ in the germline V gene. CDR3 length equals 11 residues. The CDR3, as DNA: TGTGCCAGCAGCTTCCACAGGGAGCAGTACTTC. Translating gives CASSFHREQYF.